This TCR beta chain stems from a study of T cells in Graves' hyperthyroidism and ophthalmopathy. The CDR3 loop spans 13 amino acids. Trimming shortened V by 6 bases and J by 1 base, and 9 bases separated the two germline ends. Germline CDR1 is SNHLY and CDR2 is FYNNEI. Subjects with ophthalmopathy showed a Clinical Activity Score no lower than 3, a NOSPECS grade no lower than 4, and a duration shorter than 3 months. Fresh peripheral blood, 7.5 to 10 ml of it, supplied the PBMCs. Amplification targeted TCR beta CDR3 regions from RNA transcripts. The HTBI primer set was used in a first-round RT-PCR of the TCR CDR3. TCRdb called the multiplex PCR reads again in MiXCR, with one record for every CDR3 protein. The repertoire includes under 600,000 distinct CDR3 sequences, more than 15% of them detected once, and around 3.3% sits in the top ten. General study points: Blood also showed most of the thyroid clonotypes that were expanded above 0.001. With a median lead of approximately 6.4 months before onset, the model predicted ophthalmopathy.

This clonotype was recorded at least ten times. Its antigen is still unknown. This receptor was taken from a woman aged 35 to 49 with Graves' ophthalmopathy. This sequence joins TRBV2 and TRBJ1-1, with D tentatively TRBD1 (5 bases). The source material was blood. The CDR3 spells CASRGLENTEAFF. The CDR3 region has the DNA TGTGCCAGCAGGGGACTGGAGAACACTGAAGCTTTCTTT.